One T cell receptor (beta chain) is described in this entry. These data originate in a study of blood T cell repertoires in COVID-19. Measured with immunoSEQ multiplex PCR; TCRdb has only the in-frame clones, and not every one. The data hold some 270,000 clones, with approximately 84% observed a single time. The CDR3 totals 16 residues. V was trimmed by 3 bases and J by 0 bases, leaving 14 bases between them. The V gene's germline CDR1 is SGHAT and CDR2 FQNNGV. This rearrangement joins TRBV11-2 to TRBJ1-2; maybe TRBD1 (6 bases). The origin of this receptor is a man over 45 who had recovered from COVID-19. The sequencing input was PBMCs or T cells enriched from blood (not recorded which). The CDR3 DNA follows: TGTGCCAGCAGCTTCCTCAGGGGTATGGCTAACTATGGCTACACCTTC. Translation gives CASSFLRGMANYGYTF.